This T cell receptor beta chain was obtained from a study of blood T cell repertoires in COVID-19 (dated by TCRdb to 2020 to 2022). With respect to the entire study: Samples from collaborators originated in the United States, Italy and Spain and spanned both the acute and convalescent phases of COVID-19. The material from the prospective study consisted of cDNA or gDNA derived from T cells, B-cell-depleted T cells, or PBMCs. Subjects who had been exposed to COVID-19, were actively infected with it, or had recovered from it provided the deeply sampled blood TCRbeta repertoires that made up the dataset. The repertoires were released in a freely available public database intended as a resource for research on the immune response to SARS-CoV-2. The samples were drawn from two sources: the first 160 participants of the ongoing ImmuneRACE study, and 1,000 to 1,500 subjects contributed by 6 global collaborators. The sample metadata nearly always contained a de-identified subject ID, COVID-19 status, age in years and sex. HLA class I and class II types, where available, came from metadata supplied by the sample provider rather than from assay-based typing.

TCRbeta CDR3 regions were amplified from genomic DNA by means of the immunoSEQ Assay, a bias-controlled multiplex PCR. Regarding the original processing steps: Within the assay, amplification of reference gene primers was used to estimate how many nucleated cells each sample contained. Sequence reads were collapsed and filtered to measure the absolute abundance of every unique TCRbeta CDR3 rearrangement. Productive Simpson clonality was computed per sample as the square root of Simpson's diversity index over productive rearrangements. Not all clones reach the TCRdb copy of this immuneACCESS table, which keeps in-frame sequences only. Checked studies attribute under half of the gap to unresolved V genes and leave the rest unexplained. That table is the source of V, J and clone size, and D and trimming were worked out from the DNA. This sample is represented by 150,000 or so clones; 74% of them were singletons. The ten biggest clones cover 3% of the sample.

Here is what the overall study found, with its caveats: The quantity of clinical and demographic metadata differed by source and by participant and was supplied without curation.

Collaborating institutions collected whole blood in K2EDTA tubes following their own protocols. For TCRbeta analysis, collaborators shipped samples in one of three forms: frozen whole blood, isolated PBMCs, or DNA extracted from either of those sample types. The CDR3 holds 13 amino acids from the cysteine to the phenylalanine. The only DNA kept is the CDR3, 39 bases in frame from the first base. Trimming removed 5 bases from V and 5 bases from J, leaving 10 bases between the germline ends. The CDR1 and CDR2 encoded by the germline V gene are ENHRY and SYGVKD. Regarding this clone: No antigen is known for it. Base qualities are not recorded, but no much larger clone differs from it by a single base.

The sequencing input was peripheral blood. The chain joins TRBV10-3 to TRBJ2-1; the D segment could be TRBD2, given 6 matching bases. The source is a woman older than 75 with acute or convalescent COVID-19. The encoded CDR3 is CAISPGEDNEQFF. DNA sequence: TGTGCCATCAGTCCGGGGGAGGACAATGAGCAGTTCTTC.